This is a list of T cell receptor beta chains from one sample in a study of shared T cell receptors in the human thymus. Only in-frame clones appear in the TCRdb table, and some are missing; sequencing was by immunoSEQ multiplex PCR. The table includes a few hundred thousand clones, roughly 94% detected once. The sequenced sample was thymocytes. The receptors come from a human donor. The CDR3 runs from the conserved cysteine through the conserved F or W. A D gene is named only where the DNA matches it firmly. Size values are once, few and many counts, or a class for expanded clones, and some rows have none.

j_call d_call clone_size v_call cdr3_aa cdr3_nt
TRBJ2-7 TRBD2 NA TRBV15 CARARSGRVREQYF TGTGCGCGGGCGCGTAGCGGGAGGGTGAGGGAGCAGTACTTC
TRBJ2-7 NA NA TRBV5-1 CASSLAVGATRYF TGCGCCAGCAGCTTGGCCGTTGGGGCGACTCGGTACTTC
TRBJ2-4 NA once TRBV20-1 CSDRKNIQYF TGCAGTGACCGGAAAAACATTCAGTACTTC
TRBJ1-1 TRBD1 once TRBV29-1 CSGDRATNTEAFF TGCAGCGGTGACAGGGCGACGAACACTGAAGCTTTCTTT
TRBJ2-3 NA once TRBV10-3 CAISESTGSPISTDTQYF TGTGCCATCAGTGAGTCTACGGGGTCCCCGATCAGCACAGATACGCAGTATTTT
TRBJ1-4 TRBD1 NA TRBV7-9 CASSPTGQGIATNEKLFF TGTGCCAGCAGCCCCACGGGACAGGGCATCGCAACTAATGAAAAACTGTTTTTT
TRBJ2-3 NA NA TRBV27 CASSRSKRSSTDTQYF TGTGCCAGCAGCAGGAGTAAGCGGAGTAGCACAGATACGCAGTATTTT
TRBJ2-4 NA NA TRBV7-3 CASSLFGWGKNIQYF TGTGCCAGCAGCTTATTTGGGTGGGGCAAAAACATTCAGTACTTC
TRBJ2-7 TRBD2 NA TRBV5-5 CASSGIMAGGPYEQYF TGTGCCAGCAGCGGCATTATGGCGGGAGGCCCCTACGAGCAGTACTTC
TRBJ1-2 NA few TRBV27 CASSSTTGSGYTF TGTGCCAGCAGTTCGACAACAGGCTCTGGCTACACCTTC
TRBJ2-1 NA NA TRBV20-1 CSARVGLVEFF TGCAGTGCTAGAGTCGGACTCGTCGAGTTCTTC
TRBJ2-5 NA NA TRBV4-2 CASRAQVAHQETQYF TGTGCCAGCAGGGCACAGGTCGCGCACCAAGAGACCCAGTACTTC